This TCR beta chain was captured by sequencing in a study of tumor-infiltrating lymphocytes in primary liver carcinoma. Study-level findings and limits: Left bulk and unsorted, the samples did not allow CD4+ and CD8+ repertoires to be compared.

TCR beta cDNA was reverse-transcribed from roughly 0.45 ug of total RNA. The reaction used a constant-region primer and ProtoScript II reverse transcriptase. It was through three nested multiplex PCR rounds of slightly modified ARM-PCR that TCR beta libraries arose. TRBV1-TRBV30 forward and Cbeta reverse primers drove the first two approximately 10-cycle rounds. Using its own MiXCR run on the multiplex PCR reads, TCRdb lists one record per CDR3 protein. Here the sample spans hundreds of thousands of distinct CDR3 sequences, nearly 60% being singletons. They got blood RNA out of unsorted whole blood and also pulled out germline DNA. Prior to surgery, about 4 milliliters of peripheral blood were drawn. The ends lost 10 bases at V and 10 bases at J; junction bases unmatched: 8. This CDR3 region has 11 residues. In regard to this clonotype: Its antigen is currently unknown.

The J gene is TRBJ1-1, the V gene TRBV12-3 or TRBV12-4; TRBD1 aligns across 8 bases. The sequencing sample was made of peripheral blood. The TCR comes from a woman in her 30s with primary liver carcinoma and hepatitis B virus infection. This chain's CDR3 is CANRIQGVAFF. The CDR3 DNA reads TGTGCCAACAGAATACAGGGGGTAGCTTTCTTT.